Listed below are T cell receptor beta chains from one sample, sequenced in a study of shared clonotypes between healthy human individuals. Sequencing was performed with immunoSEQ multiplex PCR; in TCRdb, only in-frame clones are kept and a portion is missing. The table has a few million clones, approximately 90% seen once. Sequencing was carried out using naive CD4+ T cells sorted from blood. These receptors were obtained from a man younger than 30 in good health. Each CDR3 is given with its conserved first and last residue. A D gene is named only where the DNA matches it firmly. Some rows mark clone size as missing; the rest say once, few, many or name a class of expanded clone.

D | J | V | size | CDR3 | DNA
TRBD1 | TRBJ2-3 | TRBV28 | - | CASSLRDRVVDTQYF | TGTGCCAGCAGTTTAAGGGACAGGGTCGTTGATACGCAGTATTTT
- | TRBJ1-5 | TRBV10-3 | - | CATQEADNQPQHF | TGTGCCACGCAGGAGGCAGATAATCAGCCCCAGCATTTT
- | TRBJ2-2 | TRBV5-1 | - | CASSTEGQNTGELFF | TGCGCCAGCAGCACCGAGGGACAGAACACCGGGGAGCTGTTTTTT
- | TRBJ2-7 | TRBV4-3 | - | CASSQAGDSYEQYF | TGCGCCAGCAGCCAAGCGGGCGATTCCTACGAGCAGTACTTC
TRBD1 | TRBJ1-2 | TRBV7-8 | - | CASSDSDRLNYGYTF | TGTGCCAGCAGCGACTCGGACAGGTTGAACTATGGCTACACCTTC
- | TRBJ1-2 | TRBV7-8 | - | CASSLAQGYGYTF | TGTGCCAGCAGCTTAGCACAGGGATATGGCTACACCTTC
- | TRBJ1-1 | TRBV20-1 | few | CSASTGTEAFF | TGCAGTGCTTCTACAGGTACTGAAGCTTTCTTT
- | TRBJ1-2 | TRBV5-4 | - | CASRASNYGYTF | TGTGCCAGCCGGGCATCAAACTATGGCTACACCTTC
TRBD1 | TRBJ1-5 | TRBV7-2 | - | CASSLGQGASQPQHF | TGTGCCAGCAGCTTAGGACAGGGGGCTAGTCAGCCCCAGCATTTT
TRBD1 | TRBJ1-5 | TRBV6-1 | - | CASSETLTDRGERQPQHF | TGTGCCAGCAGTGAAACTCTTACCGACAGGGGGGAAAGACAGCCCCAGCATTTT
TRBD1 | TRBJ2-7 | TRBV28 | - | CASSNLGDSSSYEQYF | TGTGCCAGCAGTAATCTTGGGGACAGCAGCTCCTACGAGCAGTACTTC
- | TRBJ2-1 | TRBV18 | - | CASSPPAGDNEQFF | TGTGCCAGCTCACCACCGGCTGGGGACAATGAGCAGTTCTTC
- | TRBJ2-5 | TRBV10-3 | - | CAISGTSQETQYF | TGTGCCATCAGTGGGACAAGCCAAGAGACCCAGTACTTC
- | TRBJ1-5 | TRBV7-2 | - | CASSLALGWSQPQHF | TGTGCCAGCAGCTTAGCGCTTGGGTGGAGTCAGCCCCAGCATTTT
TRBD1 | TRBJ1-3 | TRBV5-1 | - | CASSGTGGNTIYF | TGCGCCAGCAGCGGGACAGGGGGCAACACCATATATTTT
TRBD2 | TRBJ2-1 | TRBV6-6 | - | CASITLAGGGYEQFF | TGTGCCAGCATCACCCTAGCGGGGGGAGGGTATGAGCAGTTCTTC
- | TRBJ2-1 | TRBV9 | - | CASSVADSSYNEQFF | TGTGCCAGCAGCGTAGCGGACAGCTCCTACAATGAGCAGTTCTTC
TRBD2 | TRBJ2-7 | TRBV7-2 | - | CASSFQAGGTYEQYF | TGTGCCAGCAGCTTCCAAGCGGGGGGTACCTACGAGCAGTACTTC
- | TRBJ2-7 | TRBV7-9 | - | CASSSSPGREQYF | TGTGCCAGCAGTTCTTCCCCGGGGCGCGAGCAGTACTTC
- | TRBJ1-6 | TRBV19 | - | CASRTESSYNSPLHF | TGTGCCAGTCGGACAGAGAGCTCCTATAATTCACCCCTCCACTTT
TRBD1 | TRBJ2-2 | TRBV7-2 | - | CASRQGAAGELFF | TGTGCCAGCAGACAGGGGGCGGCCGGGGAGCTGTTTTTT
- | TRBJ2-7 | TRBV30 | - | CAWSRGSGQYF | TGTGCCTGGAGTCGAGGGTCCGGGCAGTACTTC
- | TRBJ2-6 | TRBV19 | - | CASSETASGGNSGANVLTF | TGTGCCAGTAGTGAAACGGCTTCCGGGGGCAATTCTGGGGCCAACGTCCTGACTTTC
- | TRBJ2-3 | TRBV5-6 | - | CASTPWGTDTQYF | TGTGCCAGCACCCCATGGGGCACAGATACGCAGTATTTT
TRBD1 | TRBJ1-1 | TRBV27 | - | CASSLSDRDTEAFF | TGTGCCAGCAGTTTATCCGACAGGGACACTGAAGCTTTCTTT
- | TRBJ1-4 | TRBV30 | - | CAWSVHGQLNEKLFF | TGTGCCTGGAGTGTACACGGACAACTTAATGAAAAACTGTTTTTT
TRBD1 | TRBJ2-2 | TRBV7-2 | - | CASRPPGQGNTGELFF | TGTGCCAGCAGGCCTCCGGGACAGGGAAACACCGGGGAGCTGTTTTTT
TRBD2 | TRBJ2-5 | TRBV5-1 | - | CASSLGSSGYQETQYF | TGCGCCAGCAGCTTGGGCTCTAGCGGATACCAAGAGACCCAGTACTTC
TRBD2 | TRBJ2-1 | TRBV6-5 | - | CASSYPKASGSPEQFF | TGTGCCAGCAGTTACCCGAAGGCTAGCGGGAGCCCTGAGCAGTTCTTC
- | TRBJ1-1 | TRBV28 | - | CASSLAGRSTEAFF | TGTGCCAGCAGTTTAGCAGGTCGATCCACTGAAGCTTTCTTT
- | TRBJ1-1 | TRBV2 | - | CASSPTGEAFF | TGTGCCAGCAGCCCCACGGGAGAAGCTTTCTTT
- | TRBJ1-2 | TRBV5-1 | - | CASSPDGANYGYTF | TGCGCCAGCAGCCCGGACGGAGCTAACTATGGCTACACCTTC
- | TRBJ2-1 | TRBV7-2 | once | CASSLSRARNEQFF | TGTGCCAGCAGCTTGAGTAGGGCCCGCAATGAGCAGTTCTTC